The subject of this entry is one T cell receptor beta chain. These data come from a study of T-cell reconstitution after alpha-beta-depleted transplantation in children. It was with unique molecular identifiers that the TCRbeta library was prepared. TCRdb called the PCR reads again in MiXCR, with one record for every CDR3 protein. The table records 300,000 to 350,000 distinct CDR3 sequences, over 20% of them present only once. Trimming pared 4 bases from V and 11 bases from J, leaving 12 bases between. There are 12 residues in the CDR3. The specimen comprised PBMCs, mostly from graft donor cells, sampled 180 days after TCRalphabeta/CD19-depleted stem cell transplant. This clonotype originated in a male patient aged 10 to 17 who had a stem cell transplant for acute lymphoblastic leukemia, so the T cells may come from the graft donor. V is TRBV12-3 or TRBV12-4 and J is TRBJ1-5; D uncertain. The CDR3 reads CASSSLPQAQHF. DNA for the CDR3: TGTGCCAGCAGTTCCCTACCCCAGGCCCAGCATTTT.